This TCR beta chain was sequenced in a study of shared clonotypes between healthy human individuals. TCRdb's table, derived via immunoSEQ multiplex PCR, lists solely in-frame clones and lacks some. This repertoire shows 2 million to 2.5 million clones, roughly 91% found once; its top ten account for approximately 1.7%. CD45RO-negative cells were positively selected for CCR7, leaving out terminally differentiated effector memory CD45RA+ cells. This clonotype was obtained from a man between 18 and 35 years old in good health. Some clones in this sample may be carry-over from other donors' samples. Sequencing was carried out using naive CD8+ T cells from PBMCs.

This CDR3 reads CASRGRDSATNEKLFF. The CDR3 DNA is TGCGCCAGCAGGGGGAGAGATTCCGCAACTAATGAAAAACTGTTTTTT. This chain links TRBV4-1 with TRBJ1-4; the D is unclear. V was trimmed by 6 bases and J by 0 bases, leaving 14 bases between them. The CDR3 has 16 amino acids. The germline gives CDR1 MGHRA, CDR2 YSYEKL.